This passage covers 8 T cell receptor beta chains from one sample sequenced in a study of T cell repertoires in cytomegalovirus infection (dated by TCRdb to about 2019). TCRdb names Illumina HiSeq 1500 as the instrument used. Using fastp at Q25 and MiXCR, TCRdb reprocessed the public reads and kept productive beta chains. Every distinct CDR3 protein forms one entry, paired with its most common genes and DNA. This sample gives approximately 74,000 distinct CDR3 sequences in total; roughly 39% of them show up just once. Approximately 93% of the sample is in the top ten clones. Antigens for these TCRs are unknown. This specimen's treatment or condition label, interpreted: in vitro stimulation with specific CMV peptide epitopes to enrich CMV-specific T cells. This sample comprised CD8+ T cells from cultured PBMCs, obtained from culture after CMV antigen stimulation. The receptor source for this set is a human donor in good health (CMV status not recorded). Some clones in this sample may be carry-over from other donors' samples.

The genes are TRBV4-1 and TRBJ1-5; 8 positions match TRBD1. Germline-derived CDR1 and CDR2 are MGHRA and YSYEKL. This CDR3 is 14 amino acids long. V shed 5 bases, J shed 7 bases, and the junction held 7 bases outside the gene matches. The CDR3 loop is CASSGQGAWQPQHF. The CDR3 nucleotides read TGCGCCAGCAGCGGCCAGGGGGCATGGCAGCCCCAGCATTTT.

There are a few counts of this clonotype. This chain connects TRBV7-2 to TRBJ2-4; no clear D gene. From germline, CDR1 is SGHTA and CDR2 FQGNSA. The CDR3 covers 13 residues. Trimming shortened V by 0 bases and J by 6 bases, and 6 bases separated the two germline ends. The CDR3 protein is CASSLAQTNIQYF. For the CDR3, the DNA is TGTGCCAGCAGCTTAGCGCAGACAAACATTCAGTACTTC.

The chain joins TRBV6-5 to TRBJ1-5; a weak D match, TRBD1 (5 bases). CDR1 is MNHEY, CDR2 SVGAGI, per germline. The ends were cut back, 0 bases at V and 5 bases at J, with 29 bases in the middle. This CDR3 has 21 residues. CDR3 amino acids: CASSYSNCQGIVVDPHQPQHF. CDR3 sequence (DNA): TGTGCCAGCAGTTACTCGAATTGTCAGGGTATAGTTGTTGACCCCCATCAGCCCCAGCATTTT.

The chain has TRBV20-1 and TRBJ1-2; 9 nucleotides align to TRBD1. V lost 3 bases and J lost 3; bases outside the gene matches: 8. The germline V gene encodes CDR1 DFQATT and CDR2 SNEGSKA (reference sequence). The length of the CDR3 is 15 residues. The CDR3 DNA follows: TGCAGTGCTAGTCTAGGGACAGGGTCCTACTATGGCTACACCTTC. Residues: CSASLGTGSYYGYTF.

In DNA form, the CDR3 reads TGTGAAGACAGAACACCCCGATGGGGCTCCTACAATGAGCAGTTCTTC. As protein: CEDRTPRWGSYNEQFF. This chain links TRBV19 with TRBJ2-1; D is possibly TRBD1 (5 bases). The CDR3 is 16 residues long. The germline V gene has CDR1 LNHDA and CDR2 SQIVND (reference sequence).

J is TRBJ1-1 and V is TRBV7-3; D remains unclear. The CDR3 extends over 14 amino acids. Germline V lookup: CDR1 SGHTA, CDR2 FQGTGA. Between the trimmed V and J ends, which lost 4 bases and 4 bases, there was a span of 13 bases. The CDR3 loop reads CASSSGGKGTEAFF. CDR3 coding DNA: TGTGCCAGCAGCTCCGGAGGGAAAGGCACTGAAGCTTTCTTT.

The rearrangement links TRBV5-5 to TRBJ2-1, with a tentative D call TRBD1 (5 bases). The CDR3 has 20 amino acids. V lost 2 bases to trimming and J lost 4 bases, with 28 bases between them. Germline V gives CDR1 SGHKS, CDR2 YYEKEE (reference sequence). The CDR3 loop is CASSFWIRWQGSSLYNEQFF. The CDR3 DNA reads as TGTGCCAGCAGCTTCTGGATTCGCTGGCAGGGAAGTTCCCTTTACAATGAGCAGTTCTTC.

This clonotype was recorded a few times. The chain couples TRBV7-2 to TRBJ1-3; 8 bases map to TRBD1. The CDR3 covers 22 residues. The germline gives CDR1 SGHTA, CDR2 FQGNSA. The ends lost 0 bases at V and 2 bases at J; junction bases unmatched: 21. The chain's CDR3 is CASSLAFNPIRDRPKTGNTIYF. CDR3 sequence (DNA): TGTGCCAGCAGCTTAGCTTTTAATCCCATCCGGGACAGGCCAAAAACTGGAAACACCATATATTTT.